This passage covers 11 T cell receptor beta chains from one sample sequenced in a study of blood T cell repertoires in COVID-19. Generated by immunoSEQ multiplex PCR, the TCRdb table keeps only in-frame clones and is missing some. The sample includes around 290,000 clones, 90% of them seen just once. The source material was PBMCs or T cells enriched from blood (not recorded which). The origin of the receptors is a woman aged 25-40 years who had recovered from COVID-19.

V gene TRBV18 combines with J gene TRBJ2-1; D might be TRBD2 (6 bases). Germline V gene lookup returns CDR1 KGHSH and CDR2 LQKENI. V was clipped by 0 bases and J by 3 bases, with 12 bases between them. The CDR3 is made up of 16 amino acids. CDR3 nucleotides: TGTGCCAGCTCACCACCCCGACTAGAGGTCTACAATGAGCAGTTCTTC. It translates to CASSPPRLEVYNEQFF.

V gene TRBV7-2 combines with J gene TRBJ1-1; 8 positions agree with TRBD1. The CDR3 sequence is 14 residues long. The J segment lost 8 bases and the V segment lost 5 bases, leaving 10 bases of the junction unmatched. Germline loops: CDR1 SGHTA, CDR2 FQGNSA. The CDR3 bases are TGTGCCAGCAGCCCAATGGGACAGGAGGGAGAAGCTTTCTTT. Translated, it gives CASSPMGQEGEAFF.

The gene calls are TRBV2 and TRBJ2-4; perhaps TRBD2 as D (6 bases). The V gene's germline CDR1 is SNHLY and CDR2 FYNNEI. This CDR3 is built from 14 residues. Trimming stripped 3 bases from V and 6 bases from J, with 12 bases between. CDR3 sequence: CASSESGRGNIQYF. CDR3 DNA: TGTGCCAGCAGTGAGAGCGGGCGGGGAAACATTCAGTACTTC.

The genes are TRBV7-2 and TRBJ2-3; the match to TRBD2 covers 9 bases. The CDR3 runs to 17 residues. Germline V CDR1 and CDR2: SGHTA, FQGNSA. J was trimmed by 5 bases and V by 4 bases; bases with no gene match: 13. CDR3 protein: CASSSHVLAGGRDTQYF. CDR3 in DNA: TGTGCCAGCAGCTCCCACGTCCTGGCGGGAGGGAGAGATACGCAGTATTTT.

The rearrangement links TRBV5-1 to TRBJ1-2; 7 bases map to TRBD1. The CDR3 runs to 13 residues. Germline V gene sequence: CDR1 SGHRS, CDR2 YFSETQ. V was clipped by 4 bases and J by 3 bases; unmatched bases: 3. CDR3 nucleotide sequence: TGCGCCAGCAGCCCCGGACAGGACTATGGCTACACCTTC. It specifies CASSPGQDYGYTF.

The rearrangement links TRBV7-9 to TRBJ2-3; 9 bases line up with TRBD2. The junction had 3 bases not matched to a gene; V was cut back by 5 bases and J by 0 bases. CDR3 size: 15 residues. Germline V gives CDR1 SEHNR, CDR2 FQNEAQ (reference sequence). CDR3 region: CASSPTSGSTDTQYF. CDR3 nucleotide sequence: TGTGCCAGCAGCCCCACTAGCGGGAGCACAGATACGCAGTATTTT.

The CDR3: CASSIVSGFTF. Written as DNA, the CDR3 is TGTGCCAGTAGTATAGTAAGCGGTTTCACCTTC. The rearrangement uses TRBV19 and TRBJ1-2; D not resolved. The CDR3 runs to 11 residues. V lost 1 base and J lost 13, with 10 bases in between. Looked up from germline, CDR1 is LNHDA and CDR2 is SQIVND (reference sequence).

This chain connects TRBV28 to TRBJ1-6; D is ambiguous. The CDR3 has 12 amino acids. Trimming cost V 6 bases and J 7 bases, with 7 bases left between them. The germline CDR1 and CDR2 sequences are MDHEN and SYDVKM. The chain's CDR3 is CASSLVNSPLHF. The CDR3 DNA reads TGTGCCAGCAGCCTCGTAAATTCACCCCTCCACTTT.

There are a few counts of this clone. The chain uses TRBV27 and TRBJ1-2, with TRBD1 matching 9 bases. The CDR3 is made up of 15 amino acids. The J segment lost 6 bases and the V segment lost 6 bases, leaving 11 bases of the junction unmatched. Germline V lookup: CDR1 MNHEY, CDR2 SMNVEV (reference sequence). The CDR3 nucleotides are TGTGCCAGCAGGGACCTCACAGGGGGCAAGGATGGCTACACCTTC. Encoded protein: CASRDLTGGKDGYTF.

The V and J genes are TRBV4-3 and TRBJ2-5; D might be TRBD2 (5 bases). Germline-derived CDR1 and CDR2 are LGHNA and YSLEER. V shed 0 bases and J shed 7 bases, with 9 bases lying between them. The CDR3 has 13 amino acids. The CDR3 region has the DNA TGCGCCAGCAGCCAAGATCTTGCGGGGACCCAGTACTTC. Amino acid sequence: CASSQDLAGTQYF.

This clone was detected once. Relative to the germline gene, one junction end is altered; a read error may explain this. The rearrangement joins TRBV7-6 to TRBJ2-2, with D tentatively TRBD2 (6 bases). Germline V gene sequence: CDR1 SGHVS, CDR2 FNYEAQ. This CDR3 region has 15 residues. The DNA of the CDR3 is TGTGCCAGCAGCTTAGCGGGAGGATACACCAGGGAGCTGTTTTTT. It specifies CASSLAGGYTRELFF.